This T cell receptor (beta chain) emerged from a study of cytomegalovirus exposure and HLA in healthy donors. 60 Vbeta and 13 Jbeta primers were used in PCR. TCRdb keeps only in-frame clones here, not all; method: immunoSEQ multiplex PCR. The repertoire holds around 91,000 clones, with around nine tenths as singletons. Notes on this clone: Its antigen is still unknown.

Healthy bone marrow donors made up the donor group. Study-wide results and limits: Listed as cytomegalovirus-associated were 150 or so TCR beta chains. Prior analysis indicated that the majority of TCR beta V segments exhibited productivity approximately 87% or approximately 30% of the time.

The sequence came from a man aged 30 to 45 in good health and CMV-seropositive. Sequencing was performed on PBMCs.

This chain's CDR3 is CASRGLAAQETQYF. The CDR3 DNA reads as TGTGCCAGCAGAGGGCTAGCGGCCCAAGAGACCCAGTACTTC. This chain links TRBV28 with TRBJ2-5; 7 bases fit TRBD2. This CDR3 has 14 amino acids. Germline assignment: CDR1 MDHEN and CDR2 SYDVKM. Losses at the gene ends were 6 bases for V and 1 base for J; bases not matched to a gene: 5.